The 12 T cell receptor beta chains in this list originate from one sample, sequenced in a study of Ad26.COV2.S vaccination and SARS-CoV-2 variants. This table comes from immunoSEQ multiplex PCR, and its TCRdb copy is limited to in-frame clones, with some not included. Of 300,000 to 350,000 clones in the sample, 90% were seen once. The treatment is: 15 to 20 received Ad26.COV2.S at low or high dose, single or two shots; several received placebo; per-sample allocation not given. Sampling occurred on day 63 after the first vaccine or placebo injection. Sample: peripheral blood, taken in a trial of Ad26.COV2.S vaccine versus placebo. These receptors all come from a person aged 18-65 years who received the Ad26.COV2.S COVID-19 vaccine or a placebo.

The J gene is TRBJ1-1, the V gene TRBV5-1; D call uncertain. This CDR3 has 14 residues. V lost 3 bases and J 0 bases, leaving 9 bases between the germline ends. The germline V gene encodes CDR1 SGHRS and CDR2 YFSETQ. CDR3 region: CASSYDQVNTEAFF. DNA for the CDR3: TGCGCCAGCAGCTATGACCAGGTGAACACTGAAGCTTTCTTT.

This chain joins TRBV18 and TRBJ2-7, with 8 bases aligning to TRBD2. Germline CDR1 and CDR2: KGHSH and LQKENI. CDR3 length equals 16 residues. V lost 1 base and J lost 2; bases outside the gene matches: 7. CDR3 in amino acids: CASSPQARGGTYEQYF. The CDR3 bases are TGTGCCAGCTCACCACAGGCACGCGGGGGGACCTACGAGCAGTACTTC.

The chain carries TRBV5-1 and TRBJ2-5; D unclear. V shed 4 bases and J shed 4 bases, with 5 bases lying between them. The CDR3 totals 11 residues. Germline CDR1 and CDR2: SGHRS and YFSETQ. CDR3 loop: CASSVGETQYF. Written as DNA, the CDR3 is TGCGCCAGCAGCGTGGGAGAGACCCAGTACTTC.

This CDR3 reads CASSQGLAGGTDTQYF. Here the CDR3 DNA reads TGTGCCAGCAGCCAAGGATTAGCGGGGGGCACAGATACGCAGTATTTT. The chain is built from TRBV4-2 and TRBJ2-3; 9 nucleotides agree with TRBD2. Germline CDR1 LGHNA, CDR2 YNFKEQ. The ends lost 1 base at V and 1 base at J; junction bases unmatched: 3. CDR3 length: 16 amino acids.

V gene TRBV2 combines with J gene TRBJ2-7; 7 bases are a match to TRBD2. From germline, CDR1 is SNHLY and CDR2 FYNNEI. This CDR3 contains 17 residues. The junction had 21 bases not matched to a gene; V was cut back by 4 bases and J by 9 bases. DNA of the CDR3: TGTGCCAGCAGTGTATGGGGGGGGTTAGCGTCAACGCACGGGCAGTACGTC. Amino acid sequence: CASSVWGGLASTHGQYV.

The chain links TRBV9 to TRBJ2-3; TRBD1 or TRBD2 may be the D gene (5 bases each). The CDR3 has 18 residues. Trimming took off 0 bases at V and 2 bases at J, with 19 bases between the two ends. Germline CDR1 SGDLS, CDR2 YYNGEE. In nucleotides, the CDR3 is TGTGCCAGCAGCGTAGCTACTCCGGGGCTGAGAGACACAGATACGCAGTATTTT. This translates into CASSVATPGLRDTDTQYF.

The gene calls are TRBV4-1 and TRBJ2-3; 11 bases agree with TRBD1. CDR1 is MGHRA and CDR2 is YSYEKL in the germline V gene. CDR3 size: 16 residues. V lost 4 bases and J lost 5; bases outside the gene matches: 8. CDR3 in DNA: TGCGCCAGCAGCCTAACAGGACAGGGGGCAGAAGATACGCAGTATTTT. The encoded protein is CASSLTGQGAEDTQYF.

The rearrangement links TRBV14 to TRBJ1-1; TRBD1 is a possible D gene (5 bases). V lost 4 bases, J lost 3 bases, and 18 bases lay in between. The CDR3 consists of 16 residues. CDR1 and CDR2 from the germline V gene are SGHDN and FVKESK. The CDR3 DNA reads TGTGCCAGCAGCCCCCTCGGGGGTGGATGGGACACTGAAGCTTTCTTT. This encodes CASSPLGGGWDTEAFF.

The chain is built from TRBV27 and TRBJ2-5, with D possibly TRBD2 on 5 matching bases. CDR3 size: 18 residues. The germline V gene has CDR1 MNHEY and CDR2 SMNVEV (reference sequence). Deletions cut 1 base from V and 0 bases from J, with 18 bases between. CDR3 sequence (DNA): TGTGCCAGCAGTTTATTAGGAAGTGATTGGGGAGACCAAGAGACCCAGTACTTC. Protein product: CASSLLGSDWGDQETQYF.

The rearrangement links TRBV6-5 to TRBJ1-2; perhaps TRBD1 as D (5 bases). CDR1 and CDR2 from the germline V gene are MNHEY and SVGAGI. V lost 7 bases and J 1 base, leaving 16 bases between the germline ends. The CDR3 runs 15 residues. The CDR3 DNA sequence: TGTGCCAGCACCTCACGCTGGGGCATTAACTATGGCTACACCTTC. This gives the protein CASTSRWGINYGYTF.

V usage is TRBV3-1 (or the pseudogene TRBV3-2) and J usage is TRBJ1-6; D gene uncertain. V was pared by 8 bases and J by 8 bases, with 19 bases between. Germline CDR1 and CDR2: LGHDT and YNNKEL (reference sequence). The CDR3 is made up of 15 amino acids. CDR3 DNA sequence: TGTGCCAGCTCGTTTGTGGCGGGCATAGATTCACCCCTCCACTTT. It yields the protein CASSFVAGIDSPLHF.

This chain uses TRBV7-2 with TRBJ2-7; D might be TRBD2 (6 bases). This CDR3 is 14 amino acids long. Trimming removed 1 base at V and 3 bases at J, with 10 bases between. Germline V gene lookup returns CDR1 SGHTA and CDR2 FQGNSA. CDR3 coding DNA: TGTGCCAGCAGCTTAGAGGCGGGGTTCTACGAGCAGTACTTC. This gives the protein CASSLEAGFYEQYF.